These 8 T cell receptor beta chains were all obtained from the same sample, sequenced in a study of a mutant IDH1 vaccine in newly diagnosed glioma. Assay used: immunoSEQ multiplex PCR; TCRdb lists only in-frame clones, some missing. The sample yields roughly 56,000 clones, 70% to 85% seen once. Stated time point: week 47, end of study. Every vaccination contained 300 ug of the mutant IDH1 20-mer peptide and was paired with topical imiquimod. These receptors have no identified antigens. This sample comprised PBMCs, obtained from a glioma patient whose treatment included an IDH1 peptide vaccine. These receptors were collected from a woman between 40 and 55 years old with glioma. Some clones in this sample may be carry-over from other donors' samples.

V gene TRBV30 combines with J gene TRBJ2-3; the D is unclear. CDR1 and CDR2 (germline): GTSNPN, SVGIG (reference sequence). V was clipped by 3 bases and J by 0 bases, with 13 bases between them. The length of the CDR3 is 15 residues. The CDR3 reads CAWRNPLGSTDTQYF. Here the CDR3 DNA reads TGTGCCTGGAGGAACCCTTTGGGTAGCACAGATACGCAGTATTTT.

This rearrangement joins TRBV7-9 to TRBJ1-4; D is unclear. In germline, CDR1 is SEHNR, CDR2 FQNEAQ (reference sequence). Deletions cut 7 bases from V and 3 bases from J, with 15 bases between. This CDR3 is built from 15 residues. The CDR3 reads CASNPGSVANEKLFF. For the CDR3, the DNA is TGTGCCAGCAATCCCGGGTCTGTTGCTAATGAAAAACTGTTTTTT.

The chain links TRBV4-2 to TRBJ1-4; D might be TRBD1 (5 bases). Germline V lookup: CDR1 LGHNA, CDR2 YNFKEQ. The V gene lost 5 bases and the J gene lost 1 base, with 8 bases spanning the gap. This CDR3 has 14 residues. Here the CDR3 DNA reads TGTGCCAGCAGCGGGGACCTAACTAATGAAAAACTGTTTTTT. This gives the protein CASSGDLTNEKLFF.

The rearrangement joins TRBV11-2 to TRBJ2-5; D is ambiguous. The CDR3 is 15 amino acids. V dropped 5 bases and J dropped 2 bases, with 15 bases sitting between them. The germline V gene has CDR1 SGHAT and CDR2 FQNNGV. DNA of the CDR3: TGTGCCAGCAGCATTACCCCGGGCCCACAAGAGACCCAGTACTTC. Translating gives CASSITPGPQETQYF. Combining the CDR3 with reference TRBV11-2 and TRBJ2-5 gives the whole variable domain EAGVAQSPRYKIIEKRQSVAFWCNPISGHATLYWYQQILGQGPKLLIQFQNNGVVDDSQLPKDRFSAERLKGVDSTLKIQPAKLEDSAVYLCASSITPGPQETQYFGPGTRLLVL.

The chain carries TRBV5-4 and TRBJ2-3; the D is unclear. This CDR3 contains 13 residues. The V end was cut by 0 bases, the J end by 3 bases, with 5 bases between. The germline CDR1 and CDR2 sequences are SGHNT and YYREEE (reference sequence). The CDR3 bases are TGTGCCAGCAGCTTGGAGGGTACAGATACGCAGTATTTT. It is translated as CASSLEGTDTQYF.

This clone occurred once. V is TRBV28 and J is TRBJ1-2; tentative D call: TRBD1 (5 bases). The CDR3 has 14 amino acids. Germline V gives CDR1 MDHEN, CDR2 SYDVKM. V shed 5 bases and J shed 5 bases, with 15 bases lying between them. The CDR3 region has the DNA TGTGCCAGCAGTCTTACTCTGGGGGGTTATGGCTACACCTTC. It yields the protein CASSLTLGGYGYTF.

This clone was seen more than once but under ten times. The chain couples TRBV18 to TRBJ2-7; a weak D match, TRBD1 (5 bases). Trimming took off 2 bases at V and 0 bases at J, with 11 bases between the two ends. The length of the CDR3 is 15 residues. CDR1 is KGHSH, CDR2 LQKENI, per germline. The CDR3 protein is CASSPGTGLSYEQYF. The CDR3 DNA reads as TGTGCCAGCTCACCAGGTACAGGCCTCTCCTACGAGCAGTACTTC.

Only a few counts were recorded for this clone. The V gene is TRBV30, the J gene TRBJ1-2, with D possibly TRBD1 on 6 matching bases. CDR3 length: 14 amino acids. Germline V CDR1 and CDR2: GTSNPN, SVGIG (reference sequence). The V gene lost 0 bases and the J gene lost 5 bases, with 13 bases spanning the gap. The CDR3 loop reads CAWSVLAGAYGYTF. Written as DNA, the CDR3 is TGTGCCTGGAGTGTACTGGCAGGGGCGTATGGCTACACCTTC.